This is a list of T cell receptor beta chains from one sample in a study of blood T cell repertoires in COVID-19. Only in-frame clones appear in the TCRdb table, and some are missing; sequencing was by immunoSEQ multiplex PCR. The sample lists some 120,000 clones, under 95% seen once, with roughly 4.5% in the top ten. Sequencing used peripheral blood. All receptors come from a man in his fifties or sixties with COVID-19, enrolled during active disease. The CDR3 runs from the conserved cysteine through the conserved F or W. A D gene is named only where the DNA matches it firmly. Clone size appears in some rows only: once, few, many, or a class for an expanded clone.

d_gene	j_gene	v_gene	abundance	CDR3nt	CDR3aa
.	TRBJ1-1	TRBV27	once	TGTGCCAGCAGTTTAGGGGGGGCTGGTGACACTGAAGCTTTCTTT	CASSLGGAGDTEAFF
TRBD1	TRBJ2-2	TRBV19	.	TGTGCCAGTAGGGACAGGGGTGACACCGGGGAGCTGTTTTTT	CASRDRGDTGELFF
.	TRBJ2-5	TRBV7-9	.	TGTGCCAGCAGCTTAGCCAACCAAGAGACCCAGTACTTC	CASSLANQETQYF
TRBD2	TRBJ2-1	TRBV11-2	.	TGTGCCAGCAGCTGGAGGGCTAGCGGGAGGGCCATGTCCTACAATGAGCAGTTCTTC	CASSWRASGRAMSYNEQFF
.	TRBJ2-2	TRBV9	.	TGTGCCAGCAGCGTAGGGAGGACAGCGAACACCGGGGAGCTGTTTTTT	CASSVGRTANTGELFF
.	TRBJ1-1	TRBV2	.	TGTGCCAGCAGTGGCGGACTAAACACTGAAGCTTTCTTT	CASSGGLNTEAFF
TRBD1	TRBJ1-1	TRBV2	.	TGTGCCAGCAGTGGGGAGACAGGGTGGGGCGAAGCTTTCTTT	CASSGETGWGEAFF
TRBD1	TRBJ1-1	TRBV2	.	TGTGCCAGCAGGGACAGGGGGTTTGATACTGAAGCTTTCTTT	CASRDRGFDTEAFF
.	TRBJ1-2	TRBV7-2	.	TGTGCCAGCAGCCCCGGGGGACGAGCGGGCTATGGCTACACCTTC	CASSPGGRAGYGYTF
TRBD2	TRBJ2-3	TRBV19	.	TGTGCCAGTAGTCCCCGGCGAGCGGGAGGGCCAGATACGCAGTATTTT	CASSPRRAGGPDTQYF
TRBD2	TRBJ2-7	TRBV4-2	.	TGTGCCAGCAGCTCCCAACCGGGACTAGGTTTAGGCGAGCAGTACTTC	CASSSQPGLGLGEQYF
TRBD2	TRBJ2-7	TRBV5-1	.	TGCGCCAGCAGTTACACTAGCGGGACATTGAGCGAGCAGTACTTC	CASSYTSGTLSEQYF
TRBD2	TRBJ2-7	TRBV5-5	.	TGTGCCAGCAGCTCGACTTCGACTAGCGGGTCCTACGAGCAGTACTTC	CASSSTSTSGSYEQYF
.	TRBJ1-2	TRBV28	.	TGTGCCAGCAGTGCCAGGGCCCGGCGGTTCTATGGCTACACCTTC	CASSARARRFYGYTF
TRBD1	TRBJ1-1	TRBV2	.	TGTGCCAGCAGTGAATTGAGGGGACAGATGAACACTGAAGCTTTCTTT	CASSELRGQMNTEAFF
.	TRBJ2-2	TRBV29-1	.	TGCAGCGGAGCGACTTACACCGGGGAGCTGTTTTTT	CSGATYTGELFF
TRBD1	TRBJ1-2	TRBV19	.	TGTGCCAGTAGTCCCGGACAGGGGGCGGGCTACACCTTC	CASSPGQGAGYTF